What follows are 2 T cell receptor beta chains derived from one specimen sequenced in a study of OX40 agonist ivuxolimab in advanced cancers. The library was obtained by the immunoSEQ multiplex PCR assay. This immuneACCESS table, as held by TCRdb, lists in-frame sequences with V and J called but not all clones. Of the missing ones, under half trace to an unresolved V gene in checked studies; the others have no known cause. The sample table contains approximately 49,000 clones; only one count was recorded for 80% to 90% of them. The top ten clonotypes cover about 1.5% of the sample. The source material was CD4+ or CD8+ T cells sorted from blood, sampled in a trial of the OX40 agonist ivuxolimab. The receptors here all came from an adult with an advanced solid tumor such as melanoma, head and neck, liver or kidney cancer.

In regard to this clone: A much larger clone lies a single base off, so this may be a read error. The chain has TRBV29-1 and TRBJ1-4, with unresolved D. The germline V gene encodes CDR1 SQVTM and CDR2 ANQGSEA. The CDR3 loop spans 10 amino acids. CDR3 sequence (DNA): TGCGGCGCCGGAAATGAAAAACTGTTTTTT. Its protein product is CGAGNEKLFF.

Here the CDR3 DNA reads TGTGCCAGCAGCGGGGGGGGCTTCGCGGATACGCAGTATTTT. Its protein product is CASSGGGFADTQYF. This chain links TRBV9 with TRBJ2-3, with D perhaps matching TRBD2 (7 bases). V shed 3 bases and J shed 6 bases, with 14 bases lying between them. Germline assignment: CDR1 SGDLS and CDR2 YYNGEE. This CDR3 region has 14 residues.